Listed here is a single T cell receptor beta chain. The antigen remains unidentified. This entry comes from a study of T-cell memory formation after mild COVID-19. About the research overall: Clustering of TCRs was largely donor specific.

The CDR3 totals 15 residues. Per the germline V gene, CDR1 is LGHNA and CDR2 is YNFKEQ. The V gene end was trimmed by 1 base and the J gene end by 3 bases; junction bases not matched to a gene: 2. From 5'RACE with constant-segment primers came TCR alpha and TCR beta cDNA libraries that carried sample barcodes and UMIs. A single record per CDR3 protein comes from TCRdb applying MiXCR to the 5' RACE reads. The sample gives almost 350,000 distinct CDR3 sequences, less than 25% of which show up once; roughly 21% is in the top ten. Overall study findings and caveats: CD8+ contracting clones occupied EMRA, while CD4+ ones occupied mainly CM and EM. Clones that shrank (day 15 to 85) were balanced CD4/CD8, whereas later expanders leaned CD4+.

The sample comprised PBMCs or a T cell subset sorted from them (not recorded which). J is TRBJ2-2 and V is TRBV4-2, with 7 bases fitting TRBD1. The receptor's source is a young man who had mild COVID-19 (a few samples of this study predate the infection). Cell type and time point are not known. CDR3 bases: TGTGCCAGCAGCCAAGCAGACAGGGACACCGGGGAGCTGTTTTTT. Protein product: CASSQADRDTGELFF.